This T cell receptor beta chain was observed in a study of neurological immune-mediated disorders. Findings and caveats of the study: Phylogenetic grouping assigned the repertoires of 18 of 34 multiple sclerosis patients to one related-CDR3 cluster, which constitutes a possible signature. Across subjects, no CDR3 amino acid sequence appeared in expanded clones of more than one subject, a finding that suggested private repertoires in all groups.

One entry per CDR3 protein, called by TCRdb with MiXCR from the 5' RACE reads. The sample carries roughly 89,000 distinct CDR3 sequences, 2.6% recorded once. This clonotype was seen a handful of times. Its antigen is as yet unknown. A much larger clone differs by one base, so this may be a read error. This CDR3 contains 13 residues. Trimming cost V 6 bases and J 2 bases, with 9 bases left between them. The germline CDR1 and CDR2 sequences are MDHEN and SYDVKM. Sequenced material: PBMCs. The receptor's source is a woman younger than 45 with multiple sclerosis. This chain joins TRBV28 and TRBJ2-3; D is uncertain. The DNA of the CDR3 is TGTGCCAGCAGAGTAAACACCACAGATACGCAGTATTTT. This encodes CASRVNTTDTQYF.